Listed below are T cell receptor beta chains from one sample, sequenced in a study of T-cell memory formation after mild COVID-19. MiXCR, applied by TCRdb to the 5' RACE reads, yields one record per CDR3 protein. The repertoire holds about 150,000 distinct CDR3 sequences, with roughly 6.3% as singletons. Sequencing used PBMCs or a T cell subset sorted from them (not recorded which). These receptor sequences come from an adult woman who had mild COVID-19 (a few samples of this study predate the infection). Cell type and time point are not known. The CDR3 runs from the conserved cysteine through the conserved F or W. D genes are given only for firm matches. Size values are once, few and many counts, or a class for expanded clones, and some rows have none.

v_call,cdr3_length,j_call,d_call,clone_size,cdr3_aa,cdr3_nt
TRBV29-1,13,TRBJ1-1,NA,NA,CSAYGADGGGAFF,TGCAGCGCCTACGGCGCGGATGGAGGTGGAGCTTTCTTT
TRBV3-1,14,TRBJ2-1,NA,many,CASSQGLLVGEQFF,TGTGCCAGCAGCCAGGGCCTCCTCGTGGGGGAGCAGTTCTTC
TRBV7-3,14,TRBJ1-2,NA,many,CASSPDSNSYGYTF,TGTGCCAGCAGCCCGGACAGCAACTCCTATGGCTACACCTTC
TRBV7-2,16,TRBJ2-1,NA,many,CASSLQGHRSYNEQFF,TGTGCCAGCAGCTTACAGGGACATCGCTCCTACAATGAGCAGTTCTTC
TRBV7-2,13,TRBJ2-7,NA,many,CASSLFLSLEQYF,TGTGCCAGCAGCTTATTTCTCTCTCTCGAGCAGTACTTC
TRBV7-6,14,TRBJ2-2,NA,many,CASSLEANTGELFF,TGTGCCAGCAGCTTGGAGGCGAACACCGGGGAGCTGTTTTTT
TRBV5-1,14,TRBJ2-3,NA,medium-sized,CASSRRTITDTQYF,TGCGCCAGCAGCCGAAGGACTATCACAGATACGCAGTATTTT
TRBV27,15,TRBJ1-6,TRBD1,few,CASSLGQGGSSPLHF,TGTGCCAGCAGTTTAGGTCAAGGGGGCTCTTCACCCCTCCACTTT
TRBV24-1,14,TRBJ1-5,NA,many,CATSSGEGNQPQHF,TGTGCCACCAGCTCAGGTGAAGGCAATCAGCCCCAGCATTTT
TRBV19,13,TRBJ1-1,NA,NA,CASSFRGRTEAFF,TGTGCCAGTAGTTTTAGGGGGAGGACTGAAGCTTTCTTT
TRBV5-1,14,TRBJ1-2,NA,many,CASSLLQGYGGYTF,TGCGCCAGCAGCCTCCTCCAGGGGTATGGAGGCTACACCTTC
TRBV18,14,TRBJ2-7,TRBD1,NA,CASSPATGGHEQYF,TGTGCCAGCTCACCGGCGACAGGGGGCCACGAGCAGTACTTC
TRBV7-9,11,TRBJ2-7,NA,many,CASSPSREQYF,TGTGCCAGCAGTCCGAGTCGGGAGCAGTACTTC
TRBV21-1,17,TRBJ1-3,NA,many,CASSRRGQARSGNTIYF,TGTGCCAGCAGCCGACGAGGACAGGCGCGCTCTGGAAACACCATATATTTT
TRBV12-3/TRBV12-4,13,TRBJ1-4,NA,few,CASNRGGDEKLFF,TGTGCCAGCAACCGTGGAGGGGATGAAAAACTGTTTTTT
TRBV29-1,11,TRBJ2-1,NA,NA,CSVLRAFEQFF,TGCAGCGTTCTTAGGGCCTTTGAGCAGTTCTTC
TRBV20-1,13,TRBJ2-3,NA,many,CSARDGHTDTQYF,TGCAGTGCTAGGGACGGACACACAGATACGCAGTATTTT
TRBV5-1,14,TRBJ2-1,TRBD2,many,CASSLAASGGEQFF,TGCGCCAGCAGCTTGGCCGCTAGCGGGGGCGAGCAGTTCTTC